These 24 T cell receptor beta chains were sequenced from one sample in a study of blood T cell repertoires in COVID-19. Clones were read by immunoSEQ multiplex PCR, and TCRdb kept only the in-frame ones, dropping some. The sample contains about 55,000 clones, roughly 87% of which appear only once. Sequencing used peripheral blood. The receptors come from a man in his forties with COVID-19, enrolled during active disease.

This chain uses TRBV7-9 with TRBJ1-3; 7 nucleotides line up with TRBD1. The germline V gene encodes CDR1 SEHNR and CDR2 FQNEAQ (reference sequence). This CDR3 has 15 residues. After removal of 3 bases from V and 2 bases from J, the junction contained 4 bases not matched to a gene. This CDR3 reads CASSFRQGAGNTIYF. The CDR3 DNA is TGTGCCAGCAGCTTTAGACAGGGTGCTGGAAACACCATATATTTT.

The chain recombines TRBV19 with TRBJ1-4; D not resolved. Germline assignment: CDR1 LNHDA and CDR2 SQIVND (reference sequence). The CDR3 sequence is 15 residues long. V gave up 3 bases and J gave up 7 bases, with 15 bases separating them. This chain's CDR3 is CASSISTSRVEKLFF. The CDR3 DNA reads TGTGCCAGTAGTATTTCGACGTCTAGAGTTGAAAAACTGTTTTTT.

V and J are TRBV19 and TRBJ2-3; D not certain. Germline lookup yields CDR1 LNHDA and CDR2 SQIVND (reference sequence). V lost 5 bases, J lost 6 bases, and 3 bases lay in between. The CDR3 runs 10 residues. The CDR3 here is CASSADTQYF. Written as DNA, the CDR3 is TGTGCCAGTAGTGCGGATACGCAGTATTTT. Complete variable domain (other parts from reference TRBV19 and TRBJ2-3): DGGITQSPKYLFRKEGQNVTLSCEQNLNHDAMYWYRQDPGQGLRLIYYSQIVNDFQKGDIAEGYSVSREKKESFPLTVTSAQKNPTAFYLCASSADTQYFGPGTRLTVL.

The gene calls are TRBV29-1 and TRBJ1-1; D is ambiguous. V was pared by 7 bases and J by 7 bases, with 13 bases between. Germline CDR1 and CDR2: SQVTM and ANQGSEA. This CDR3 has 11 amino acids. This CDR3 is CSALLAGEAFF. CDR3 bases: TGCAGCGCTCTCTTGGCGGGTGAAGCTTTCTTT.

The chain joins TRBV2 to TRBJ2-2, with a tentative D call TRBD1 (6 bases). The CDR3 loop spans 15 amino acids. Trimming shortened V by 8 bases and J by 8 bases, and 21 bases separated the two germline ends. Per the germline V gene, CDR1 is SNHLY and CDR2 is FYNNEI. CDR3 residues: CASSGTYQSTGELFF. The CDR3 DNA reads TGTGCCAGCTCCGGGACATATCAATCGACTGGGGAGCTGTTTTTT.

V and J are TRBV7-9 and TRBJ2-5; TRBD1 aligns across 9 bases. The length of the CDR3 is 15 residues. Trimming cost V 5 bases and J 2 bases; bases outside gene matches: 6. CDR1 and CDR2 (germline): SEHNR, FQNEAQ (reference sequence). CDR3 region: CASSMDRGRQETQYF. CDR3 DNA sequence: TGTGCCAGCAGCATGGACAGGGGACGACAAGAGACCCAGTACTTC.

In this sample, this clone turned up a few times. The rearrangement joins TRBV5-1 to TRBJ2-1; D not certain. CDR1 SGHRS and CDR2 YFSETQ come from the germline V gene. V lost 4 bases, J lost 6 bases, and 17 bases lay in between. This CDR3 comprises 15 residues. The DNA for the CDR3 is TGCGCCAGCAGCGGCGGCTCTACCCCTAGCAATGAGCAGTTCTTC. It yields the protein CASSGGSTPSNEQFF.

The CDR3 here is CASSFTGGGRRNTEAFF. CDR3 nucleotide sequence: TGTGCCAGCAGTTTTACAGGGGGCGGAAGGAGGAACACTGAAGCTTTCTTT. V usage is TRBV28 and J usage is TRBJ1-1, with 9 nucleotides matching TRBD1. In germline, CDR1 is MDHEN, CDR2 SYDVKM. CDR3 length: 17 amino acids. The ends lost 3 bases at V and 1 base at J; junction bases unmatched: 9.

The count of this clone is one. This chain uses TRBV6-1 with TRBJ1-4; the D is unclear. CDR3 length equals 14 residues. Germline values: CDR1 MNHNS, CDR2 SASEGT. V lost 2 bases and J lost 14, with 18 bases in between. The CDR3 reads CASSESGSLSGLFF. The CDR3 bases are TGTGCCAGCAGTGAATCCGGGTCCCTCAGTGGGCTGTTTTTT.

The rearrangement uses TRBV5-4 and TRBJ1-4; D unclear. Trimming shortened V by 0 bases and J by 8 bases, and 5 bases separated the two germline ends. The CDR3 extends over 12 amino acids. Germline V gene sequence: CDR1 SGHNT, CDR2 YYREEE (reference sequence). The CDR3 coding sequence is TGTGCCAGCAGCTTGGACAGAGAAAAACTGTTTTTT. It specifies CASSLDREKLFF.

For the CDR3, the DNA is TGTGCCAGCCACGGGGGGGGAACCTACGAGCAGTACTTC. It encodes CASHGGGTYEQYF. The V gene is TRBV27, the J gene TRBJ2-7, with TRBD2 matching 8 bases. Germline CDR1 reads MNHEY; CDR2 reads SMNVEV (reference sequence). The V gene end was trimmed by 8 bases and the J gene end by 2 bases; junction bases not matched to a gene: 5. There are 13 residues in the CDR3.

V is TRBV7-8 and J is TRBJ2-7; 7 bases agree with TRBD1. The CDR3 has 16 amino acids. Germline lookup yields CDR1 SGHVS and CDR2 FQNEAQ. Trimming cost V 7 bases and J 3 bases; bases outside gene matches: 15. The CDR3: CASTSQGERKSYEQYF. The CDR3 bases are TGTGCCAGCACCTCCCAGGGGGAGCGGAAGAGCTACGAGCAGTACTTC. The entire variable domain, with the rest obtained from reference TRBV7-8 and TRBJ2-7, is as follows: GAGVSQSPRYKVAKRGQDVALRCDPISGHVSLFWYQQALGQGPEFLTYFQNEAQLDKSGLPSDRFFAERPEGSVSTLKIQRTQQEDSAVYLCASTSQGERKSYEQYFGPGTRLTVT.

The J gene is TRBJ1-6, the V gene TRBV6-5, with D possibly being TRBD1 (5 bases). Per the germline V gene, CDR1 is MNHEY and CDR2 is SVGAGI. The CDR3 has 13 residues. V was pared by 6 bases and J by 10 bases, with 13 bases between. Written as DNA, the CDR3 is TGTGCCAGCAGGGGGGGAACCAGGTCACCCCTCCACTTT. This encodes CASRGGTRSPLHF.

Only a few counts were recorded for this clone. The chain's CDR3 is CASWGGQGFNHGYTF. The CDR3 bases are TGTGCCAGCTGGGGGGGACAGGGGTTCAATCATGGCTACACCTTC. V usage is TRBV2 and J usage is TRBJ1-2; 10 nucleotides agree with TRBD1. The germline gives CDR1 SNHLY, CDR2 FYNNEI. CDR3 length equals 15 residues. V shed 8 bases, J shed 6 bases, and the junction held 12 bases outside the gene matches.

V is TRBV28 and J is TRBJ2-7, with a tentative D call TRBD2 (5 bases). The germline V and J ends were trimmed by 8 bases and 6 bases, with 14 bases remaining between them. The CDR3 runs to 12 residues. Germline loops: CDR1 MDHEN, CDR2 SYDVKM. The CDR3 nucleotides read TGTGCCAGCCTGAATCACGAGGGCGAGCAGTACTTC. It yields the protein CASLNHEGEQYF. The full variable domain, completed using reference TRBV28 and TRBJ2-7, is DVKVTQSSRYLVKRTGEKVFLECVQDMDHENMFWYRQDPGLGLRLIYFSYDVKMKEKGDIPEGYSVSREKKERFSLILESASTNQTSMYLCASLNHEGEQYFGPGTRLTVT.

V gene TRBV12-3 or TRBV12-4 combines with J gene TRBJ1-2; the D is unclear. Trimming removed 6 bases from V and 4 bases from J, with 9 bases in between. The CDR3 consists of 12 residues. The CDR3 loop reads CASSQRGYGYTF. The DNA of the CDR3 is TGTGCCAGCAGCCAACGGGGCTATGGCTACACCTTC.

This clone is a singleton in its sample. The chain uses TRBV7-9 and TRBJ2-3; TRBD1 agrees at 9 bases. The trim removed 1 base at V and 3 bases at J, leaving 11 bases unmatched. The CDR3 runs 18 residues. Germline CDR1 and CDR2: SEHNR and FQNEAQ (reference sequence). Written as DNA, the CDR3 is TGTGCCAGCAGCTTAGTACGACAGGGGGTTCGTAGTACAGATACGCAGTATTTT. Its protein product is CASSLVRQGVRSTDTQYF.

The chain uses TRBV18 and TRBJ1-6; TRBD1 is a possible D gene (6 bases). Trimming took off 0 bases at V and 2 bases at J, with 11 bases between the two ends. Looked up from germline, CDR1 is KGHSH and CDR2 is LQKENI. CDR3 length: 17 residues. CDR3 DNA sequence: TGTGCCAGCTCACCACCGGCAGGGGAGCCCTATAATTCACCCCTCCACTTT. This translates into CASSPPAGEPYNSPLHF. The variable domain in full, with the rest retrieved from reference TRBV18 and TRBJ1-6, is NAGVMQNPRHLVRRRGQEARLRCSPMKGHSHVYWYRQLPEEGLKFMVYLQKENIIDESGMPKERFSAEFPKEGPSILRIQQVVRGDSAAYFCASSPPAGEPYNSPLHFGNGTRLTVT.

The chain employs TRBV11-2 and TRBJ1-6; D is unclear. This CDR3 region has 15 residues. V gave up 4 bases and J gave up 10 bases, with 17 bases separating them. Germline CDR1 is SGHAT and CDR2 is FQNNGV. The CDR3 protein is CASSSLAGLGSPLHF. In DNA form, the CDR3 reads TGTGCCAGCAGCTCACTGGCGGGTCTCGGCTCACCCCTCCACTTT.

The CDR3 bases are TGTGCCAGCAGCCTCATGCAGGGATCCTACGAGCAGTACTTC. Protein product: CASSLMQGSYEQYF. This chain joins TRBV11-2 and TRBJ2-7, with a tentative D call TRBD1 (5 bases). The CDR3 extends over 14 amino acids. Germline V lookup: CDR1 SGHAT, CDR2 FQNNGV. V lost 5 bases and J lost 1, with 12 bases in between.

CDR3 amino acids: CASSKGLRGQAGWEQYF. In DNA, the CDR3 is TGTGCCAGCAGCAAAGGTTTAAGGGGACAGGCTGGGTGGGAGCAGTACTTC. The chain joins TRBV21-1 to TRBJ2-7; TRBD1, the table's D call, was not compared with the DNA. TRBV21-1 is classified as a pseudogene. The CDR3 loop spans 17 amino acids.

The genes are TRBV18 and TRBJ2-3; D is perhaps TRBD1 (6 bases). V lost 6 bases and J lost 5, with 15 bases in between. Germline lookup yields CDR1 KGHSH and CDR2 LQKENI. The CDR3 spans 14 residues. The CDR3 region has the DNA TGTGCCAGCTCGCAGGGGCTTACTGAAGATACGCAGTATTTT. Protein sequence: CASSQGLTEDTQYF.

This chain uses TRBV19 with TRBJ2-3; 12 bases align to TRBD1. Trimming removed 7 bases from V and 5 bases from J; junction bases left unmatched: 4. Germline V gene data show CDR1 as LNHDA and CDR2 as SQIVND (reference sequence). There are 14 residues in the CDR3. CDR3 coding DNA: TGTGCCAGTAACAGGGACAGGGGGCTAGATACGCAGTATTTT. Protein: CASNRDRGLDTQYF. The full variable domain, its missing parts supplied by reference TRBV19 and TRBJ2-3, is DGGITQSPKYLFRKEGQNVTLSCEQNLNHDAMYWYRQDPGQGLRLIYYSQIVNDFQKGDIAEGYSVSREKKESFPLTVTSAQKNPTAFYLCASNRDRGLDTQYFGPGTRLTVL.

The genes are TRBV3-1 (or the pseudogene TRBV3-2) and TRBJ2-5, with 7 bases lining up with TRBD2. Germline assignment: CDR1 LGHDT and CDR2 YNNKEL (reference sequence). V was pared by 0 bases and J by 8 bases, with 9 bases of the junction left unmatched. The CDR3 consists of 15 residues. The CDR3 DNA reads TGTGCCAGCAGCCAAGAGGGAGGGGCTAGCCCTACCCAGTACTTC. Translated: CASSQEGGASPTQYF.